This passage covers 30 T cell receptor beta chains from one sample sequenced in a study of blood T cell repertoires in COVID-19. The table came from immunoSEQ multiplex PCR; TCRdb's copy has only in-frame clones and leaves some out. This table has around 100,000 clones, 84% appearing once. Sequencing input: peripheral blood. The receptors stem from a woman between 40 and 50 years old with acute or convalescent COVID-19.

This clone was found once. The chain combines TRBV19 with TRBJ2-3; TRBD2 agrees at 7 bases. V shed 6 bases, J shed 4 bases, and the junction held 7 bases outside the gene matches. The germline V gene has CDR1 LNHDA and CDR2 SQIVND (reference sequence). This CDR3 is 14 amino acids long. The CDR3 protein is CASSRGDGADTQYF. CDR3 bases: TGTGCCAGTAGCCGGGGGGATGGAGCAGATACGCAGTATTTT.

The rearrangement uses TRBV5-6 and TRBJ2-3; 13 positions agree with TRBD2. This CDR3 has 19 residues. Germline assignment: CDR1 SGHDT and CDR2 YYEEEE. V was clipped by 2 bases and J by 3 bases; unmatched bases: 12. Here the CDR3 reads CASSFSLPGLAGRTDTQYF. CDR3 DNA: TGTGCCAGCAGCTTTAGCCTCCCGGGACTAGCGGGGAGAACAGATACGCAGTATTTT.

The rearrangement uses TRBV6-4 and TRBJ1-6; 9 bases match TRBD1. V shed 5 bases and J 7 bases; nucleotides not matched to a gene: 6. Germline CDR1 MRHNA, CDR2 SNTAGT. The CDR3 runs to 15 residues. CDR3 coding DNA: TGTGCCAGCAGTAAGGGACAGGGTTGGAATTCACCCCTCCACTTT. It is translated as CASSKGQGWNSPLHF.

As for this clone: One end of the junction varies from germline; a read error may be responsible. J is TRBJ2-2 and V is TRBV5-1; a weak D match, TRBD2 (6 bases). Germline lookup yields CDR1 SGHRS and CDR2 YFSETQ. The CDR3 extends over 13 amino acids. CDR3 in amino acids: CASSPTNTGGLFF. The DNA for the CDR3 is TGCGCCAGCAGCCCGACGAACACCGGGGGGCTGTTTTTT.

The chain employs TRBV5-6 and TRBJ1-2, with D possibly matching TRBD1 (6 bases). The V and J ends lost 0 bases and 6 bases respectively, with 12 bases between them. Germline V gene lookup returns CDR1 SGHDT and CDR2 YYEEEE. The CDR3 spans 14 residues. CDR3 bases: TGTGCCAGCAGCTTGGGTCTCAGGGGACATGGCTACACCTTC. Its protein is CASSLGLRGHGYTF.

This clone appeared a few times. The CDR3 sequence: CAWSANIGNTIYF. For the CDR3, the DNA is TGTGCCTGGAGTGCCAACATTGGAAACACCATATATTTT. This sequence joins TRBV30 and TRBJ1-3; D is undetermined. Germline CDR1 reads GTSNPN; CDR2 reads SVGIG (reference sequence). CDR3 length: 13 residues. The germline V and J ends were trimmed by 1 base and 3 bases, with 7 bases remaining between them.

The gene calls are TRBV2 and TRBJ2-6; D gene unclear. The CDR3 is 15 amino acids. Germline-derived CDR1 and CDR2 are SNHLY and FYNNEI. The V end lost 3 bases, the J end lost 2 bases, and 8 bases lay between the germline ends. The CDR3 coding sequence is TGTGCCAGCAGTGATAGCAGAACTGGGGCCAACGTCCTGACTTTC. It yields the protein CASSDSRTGANVLTF.

The chain carries TRBV6-5 and TRBJ1-2; tentative D call: TRBD1 (5 bases). Germline V gene data show CDR1 as MNHEY and CDR2 as SVGAGI. The CDR3 is made up of 14 amino acids. V was pared by 5 bases and J by 4 bases, with 14 bases between. The CDR3 protein is CASSQQGSSYGYTF. CDR3 DNA sequence: TGTGCCAGCAGTCAGCAGGGTAGTTCCTATGGCTACACCTTC.

This chain joins TRBV5-8 and TRBJ1-4, with a possible D match to TRBD1 (5 bases). The V gene's germline CDR1 is SGHTS and CDR2 YDEGEE. Between the trimmed V and J ends, which lost 4 bases and 8 bases, there was a span of 18 bases. The CDR3 totals 15 residues. In nucleotides, the CDR3 is TGTGCCAGCAGCCACGGCGGGGGGGTTATAGAAAAACTGTTTTTT. As protein: CASSHGGGVIEKLFF.

The V call is TRBV6-5, the J call TRBJ1-2; weak D call: TRBD1 (6 bases). The V gene's germline CDR1 is MNHEY and CDR2 SVGAGI. Trimming shortened V by 6 bases and J by 4 bases, and 15 bases separated the two germline ends. This CDR3 spans 14 amino acids. CDR3 DNA sequence: TGTGCCAGCAGGAAACAGGGAGTCTTCTATGGCTACACCTTC. Its protein product is CASRKQGVFYGYTF.

There are a few counts of this clone. The chain couples TRBV30 to TRBJ1-3, with 7 bases lining up with TRBD1. CDR1 is GTSNPN, CDR2 SVGIG, per germline (reference sequence). Germline trimming cut 2 bases from V and 5 bases from J; bases unmatched to any gene: 3. CDR3 size: 13 residues. The CDR3 DNA sequence: TGTGCCTGGAGTAACAGGGGACGAAACACCATATATTTT. Residues: CAWSNRGRNTIYF.

This chain links TRBV2 with TRBJ1-1, with D perhaps TRBD1 (5 bases). CDR1 SNHLY and CDR2 FYNNEI come from the germline V gene. This CDR3 is built from 13 residues. Between the trimmed V and J ends, which lost 6 bases and 2 bases, there was a span of 10 bases. CDR3 DNA sequence: TGTGCCAGCAGCCAGGACACAAACACTGAAGCTTTCTTT. As protein: CASSQDTNTEAFF.

The J gene is TRBJ2-7, the V gene TRBV5-1; no clear D gene. Germline V gives CDR1 SGHRS, CDR2 YFSETQ. This CDR3 is 12 amino acids long. The V end lost 0 bases, the J end lost 4 bases, and 5 bases lay between the germline ends. The CDR3 DNA is TGCGCCAGCAGCTTGGATCTTTACGAGCAGTACTTC. Translating it yields CASSLDLYEQYF.

The chain links TRBV15 to TRBJ1-3; weak D call: TRBD1 (6 bases). This CDR3 region has 15 residues. The germline V and J ends were trimmed by 5 bases and 4 bases, with 15 bases remaining between them. The germline CDR1 and CDR2 sequences are LNHNV and YYDKDF (reference sequence). The CDR3 loop reads CATSLNRGAGNTIYF. In nucleotides, the CDR3 is TGTGCCACCAGCCTAAACCGGGGGGCGGGAAACACCATATATTTT.

The J gene is TRBJ1-1, the V gene TRBV5-1; 10 bases map to TRBD1. This CDR3 region has 15 residues. Looked up from germline, CDR1 is SGHRS and CDR2 is YFSETQ. V dropped 2 bases and J dropped 4; count of bases not matched to a gene: 5. CDR3 DNA sequence: TGCGCCAGCAGCTTAGACAGGGGGCGCGGCACTGAAGCTTTCTTT. Translation: CASSLDRGRGTEAFF. Complete variable domain (other parts from reference TRBV5-1 and TRBJ1-1): KAGVTQTPRYLIKTRGQQVTLSCSPISGHRSVSWYQQTPGQGLQFLFEYFSETQRNKGNFPGRFSGRQFSNSRSEMNVSTLELGDSALYLCASSLDRGRGTEAFFGQGTRLTVV.

The V call is TRBV30, the J call TRBJ1-4; 7 positions agree with TRBD1. The CDR3 spans 16 residues. Germline V gene data show CDR1 as GTSNPN and CDR2 as SVGIG (reference sequence). V lost 7 bases and J lost 1; bases outside the gene matches: 12. The CDR3 is CAYSPGQRITNEKLFF. DNA for the CDR3: TGTGCCTATAGCCCGGGACAGAGAATAACTAATGAAAAACTGTTTTTT.

The chain couples TRBV2 to TRBJ2-3, with TRBD2 matching 12 bases. With 8 bases clipped from V and 0 bases from J, the junction kept 3 bases outside the gene matches. Germline V gives CDR1 SNHLY, CDR2 FYNNEI. The CDR3 contains 15 residues. The DNA for the CDR3 is TGTGCCAGCCTAGCGGGGGGGCAAAGCACAGATACGCAGTATTTT. It encodes CASLAGGQSTDTQYF.

The V call is TRBV4-3, the J call TRBJ1-5, with 9 bases that match TRBD1. The CDR3 is 20 residues long. CDR1 and CDR2 from the germline V gene are LGHNA and YSLEER. Trimming removed 3 bases from V and 0 bases from J; junction bases left unmatched: 15. In nucleotides, the CDR3 is TGCGCCAGCAGCCACACAGGGGGCGAATCGTTGGTGTATAGCAATCAGCCCCAGCATTTT. Translation: CASSHTGGESLVYSNQPQHF.

The V call is TRBV9, the J call TRBJ2-3, with 7 bases matching TRBD1. The CDR3 length is 16 residues. The germline V gene has CDR1 SGDLS and CDR2 YYNGEE. V shed 0 bases, J shed 3 bases, and the junction held 7 bases outside the gene matches. The CDR3 loop reads CASSVEGQDGTDTQYF. CDR3 nucleotide sequence: TGTGCCAGCAGCGTAGAAGGACAGGATGGGACAGATACGCAGTATTTT.

The rearrangement links TRBV9 to TRBJ1-1, with D unclear. Trimming left V 3 bases short and J 5 bases short, with 11 bases between. Germline CDR1 and CDR2: SGDLS and YYNGEE. CDR3 length equals 13 residues. CDR3 sequence: CASSGDGVTEAFF. The CDR3 DNA reads TGTGCCAGCAGCGGCGACGGGGTGACTGAAGCTTTCTTT.

This sequence joins TRBV7-9 and TRBJ1-5, with 8 bases identical to TRBD1. Unmatched junction bases numbered 14, after V lost 3 bases and J lost 7 bases. The CDR3 has 17 residues. The germline CDR1 and CDR2 sequences are SEHNR and FQNEAQ (reference sequence). The CDR3: CASSLAPIGQGRQPQHF. In nucleotides, the CDR3 is TGTGCCAGCAGCTTGGCCCCAATTGGACAGGGAAGGCAGCCCCAGCATTTT.

The chain is built from TRBV3-1 (or the pseudogene TRBV3-2) and TRBJ2-5; TRBD1 matches 7 bases. The junction had 2 bases not matched to a gene; V was cut back by 2 bases and J by 2 bases. CDR3 length: 14 amino acids. From germline, CDR1 is LGHDT and CDR2 YNNKEL (reference sequence). In DNA, the CDR3 is TGTGCCAGCAGCCAACGACAGGGTCAAGAGACCCAGTACTTC. Its protein product is CASSQRQGQETQYF.

V is TRBV2 and J is TRBJ1-4, with a possible D match to TRBD1 (6 bases). The CDR3 runs 15 residues. V was trimmed by 5 bases and J by 4 bases, leaving 14 bases between them. Germline V gene data show CDR1 as SNHLY and CDR2 as FYNNEI. The CDR3 region is CASSPQGQSNEKLFF. DNA for the CDR3: TGTGCCAGCAGTCCGCAAGGACAGAGTAATGAAAAACTGTTTTTT.

The DNA for the CDR3 is TGTGCCTGGAGTGTACCGAGAACTAACTATGGCTACACCTTC. Encoded protein: CAWSVPRTNYGYTF. The V call is TRBV30, the J call TRBJ1-2; no reliable D call. The CDR3 loop spans 14 amino acids. Trimming left V 0 bases short and J 0 bases short, with 8 bases between. Germline CDR1 reads GTSNPN; CDR2 reads SVGIG (reference sequence).

The V and J genes are TRBV7-9 and TRBJ1-3, with D hard to call. The V and J ends lost 5 bases and 0 bases respectively, with 11 bases between them. The germline gives CDR1 SEHNR, CDR2 FQNEAQ (reference sequence). The CDR3 is 15 amino acids. The CDR3: CASSPGRDSGNTIYF. The CDR3 DNA reads as TGTGCCAGCAGCCCTGGGAGGGACTCTGGAAACACCATATATTTT.

The chain employs TRBV15 and TRBJ2-6, with TRBD1 identical over 10 bases. CDR1 LNHNV and CDR2 YYDKDF come from the germline V gene (reference sequence). J gave up 0 bases and V 9 bases, and 5 bases lay outside the gene matches. There are 16 residues in the CDR3. The CDR3 sequence: CATGQGPRSGANVLTF. As DNA, the CDR3 is TGTGCCACGGGACAGGGGCCCCGCTCTGGGGCCAACGTCCTGACTTTC.

The CDR3, as DNA: TGCGCCAGCAGCCCGGACACGTTTGATCAGCCCCAGCATTTT. Translated, it gives CASSPDTFDQPQHF. J is TRBJ1-5 and V is TRBV5-1; D possibly corresponds to TRBD1 (5 bases). The CDR3 sequence is 14 residues long. Trimming took 4 bases from V and 5 from J, leaving 13 bases between them. Germline assignment: CDR1 SGHRS and CDR2 YFSETQ.

J is TRBJ1-3 and V is TRBV6-5; 7 bases line up with TRBD1. V was clipped by 2 bases and J by 8 bases; unmatched bases: 6. This CDR3 comprises 14 residues. Germline values: CDR1 MNHEY, CDR2 SVGAGI. The CDR3 DNA is TGTGCCAGCAGTTACGACAGGGCAAGGGACACCATATATTTT. As protein: CASSYDRARDTIYF.

The sample holds one count of this clone. The chain joins TRBV5-1 to TRBJ2-6; D is ambiguous. The V gene lost 4 bases and the J gene lost 0 bases, with 8 bases spanning the gap. The germline V gene encodes CDR1 SGHRS and CDR2 YFSETQ. This CDR3 comprises 15 residues. This CDR3 is CASSLMRSGANVLTF. DNA of the CDR3: TGCGCCAGCAGCCTCATGCGCTCTGGGGCCAACGTCCTGACTTTC.

The J gene is TRBJ2-6, the V gene TRBV11-2, with D possibly TRBD2 on 5 matching bases. CDR3 length equals 16 residues. Germline CDR1 reads SGHAT; CDR2 reads FQNNGV. V lost 8 bases to trimming and J lost 2 bases, with 16 bases between them. Here the CDR3 reads CASAAPRGTGANVLTF. The CDR3 DNA sequence: TGTGCCAGCGCGGCCCCGCGAGGGACTGGGGCCAACGTCCTGACTTTC.